The sequence of this T cell receptor beta chain was determined in a study of glioma-infiltrating T cells after dendritic cell vaccination. CDR1 SGHRS and CDR2 YFSETQ come from the germline V gene. This CDR3 comprises 17 residues. Deletions cut 4 bases from V and 1 base from J, with 20 bases between. Time point indicated: after dendritic cell vaccination, including at tumor progression/relapse. TCRB CDR3 was amplified from 2 ug genomic DNA or less. Method: immunoSEQ multiplex PCR; TCRdb's copy keeps in-frame clones and lacks some. This sample has about 87,000 clones, with around 83% found just once. This sample comprised blood, obtained after dendritic cell vaccination. This clonotype was obtained from a human donor with glioblastoma. The chain joins TRBV5-1 to TRBJ1-1; possible D gene TRBD1, 5 bases. CDR3 sequence reads: CASSPEMGGAGNTEAFF. The CDR3 nucleotides are TGCGCCAGCAGCCCAGAAATGGGAGGGGCGGGGAACACTGAAGCTTTCTTT.